One TCR beta chain is described in this entry. The source of the sample is a study of control samples from healthy donors and cancer patients. Sequencing was performed with immunoSEQ multiplex PCR; in TCRdb, only in-frame clones are kept and a portion is missing. This table holds around 200,000 clones, 91% found once. V was clipped by 4 bases and J by 6 bases, with 10 bases between them. This CDR3 contains 13 residues. Germline CDR1 reads SNHLY; CDR2 reads FYNNEI. The source is a woman in her twenties or thirties in good health. This chain joins TRBV2 and TRBJ1-5; weak D call: TRBD1 (5 bases). Specimen: blood. The CDR3: CASSGGALQPQHF. CDR3 DNA: TGTGCCAGCAGTGGCGGGGCACTTCAGCCCCAGCATTTT.